One sample yielded the 29 T cell receptor beta chains listed below, sequenced in a study of T cell changes during pregnancy in multiple sclerosis. Data came from immunoSEQ multiplex PCR; TCRdb stores just in-frame clones and leaves some out. This sample has around 72,000 clones, with about nine tenths found just once. Specimen: peripheral blood, collected in the third trimester of pregnancy. Receptor source: a female donor in good health, enrolled as a control in a pregnancy study.

The rearrangement joins TRBV28 to TRBJ1-5; D uncertain. V lost 6 bases and J lost 2, with 14 bases in between. The CDR3 spans 15 residues. Germline V lookup: CDR1 MDHEN, CDR2 SYDVKM. Written as DNA, the CDR3 is TGTGCCAGCAGCTTGACCCTTGGAGGCAATCAGCCCCAGCATTTT. It specifies CASSLTLGGNQPQHF.

The chain has TRBV19 and TRBJ2-2, with D possibly matching TRBD1 (6 bases). The CDR3 is 14 residues long. Trimming left V 7 bases short and J 1 base short, with 10 bases between. Germline CDR1 reads LNHDA; CDR2 reads SQIVND (reference sequence). CDR3 bases: TGTGCCAGTACCCCGACAGGGAACACCGGGGAGCTGTTTTTT. Translation: CASTPTGNTGELFF.

The V and J genes are TRBV6-5 and TRBJ1-2; 7 positions agree with TRBD1. The ends lost 0 bases at V and 5 bases at J; junction bases unmatched: 9. CDR1 and CDR2 (germline): MNHEY, SVGAGI. The CDR3 sequence is 16 residues long. CDR3 amino acids: CASSYSTGASPYGYTF. The CDR3 coding sequence is TGTGCCAGCAGTTACTCCACAGGGGCCTCACCTTATGGCTACACCTTC.

V gene TRBV28 combines with J gene TRBJ2-5, with D possibly matching TRBD2 (6 bases). V was shortened by 7 bases and J by 3 bases, with 21 bases between the two germline ends. CDR3 length: 16 residues. The V gene's germline CDR1 is MDHEN and CDR2 SYDVKM. CDR3 DNA: TGTGCCAGCATCGGAGGGCTTAGGGTTATCAAAGAGACCCAGTACTTC. Translating it yields CASIGGLRVIKETQYF.

V gene TRBV15 combines with J gene TRBJ2-1; D is perhaps TRBD2 (6 bases). Trimming took 0 bases from V and 1 from J, leaving 10 bases between them. The CDR3 extends over 16 amino acids. Germline values: CDR1 LNHNV, CDR2 YYDKDF (reference sequence). The CDR3 spells CATSREGGVSYNEQFF. CDR3 in DNA: TGTGCCACCAGCAGAGAAGGCGGGGTATCCTACAATGAGCAGTTCTTC.

This chain links TRBV5-1 with TRBJ2-7, with 10 bases lining up with TRBD1. The germline V gene encodes CDR1 SGHRS and CDR2 YFSETQ. V lost 1 base and J lost 3; bases outside the gene matches: 7. The CDR3 sequence is 16 residues long. In DNA form, the CDR3 reads TGCGCCAGCAGCTTGACTCAGGGACAGGGGAACTACGAGCAGTACTTC. This gives the protein CASSLTQGQGNYEQYF.

V usage is TRBV5-1 and J usage is TRBJ2-3; a weak D match, TRBD1 (5 bases). This CDR3 has 15 amino acids. Germline loops: CDR1 SGHRS, CDR2 YFSETQ. V dropped 9 bases and J dropped 4 bases, with 21 bases sitting between them. This chain's CDR3 is CATSLQPRGPDTQYF. In DNA form, the CDR3 reads TGCGCCACGAGTCTCCAACCTAGGGGCCCAGATACGCAGTATTTT.

V and J are TRBV7-2 and TRBJ2-1; no reliable D call. Germline CDR1 SGHTA, CDR2 FQGNSA. V was shortened by 0 bases and J by 7 bases, with 13 bases between the two germline ends. The CDR3 has 15 amino acids. The CDR3 region has the DNA TGTGCCAGCAGCTTAGCCCTCCTCGCGGTTAATGAGCAGTTCTTC. It specifies CASSLALLAVNEQFF.

The chain employs TRBV28 and TRBJ1-2; a weak D match, TRBD1 (6 bases). CDR1 and CDR2 from the germline V gene are MDHEN and SYDVKM. This CDR3 is built from 15 residues. The V gene lost 2 bases and the J gene lost 5 bases, with 15 bases spanning the gap. Here the CDR3 DNA reads TGTGCCAGCAGTTTACCCTCGAGGGGGGGATATGGCTACACCTTC. Its protein product is CASSLPSRGGYGYTF.

The rearrangement joins TRBV18 to TRBJ1-5; 7 nucleotides line up with TRBD1. With V trimmed by 5 bases and J by 1 base, 11 bases remained unmatched. This CDR3 contains 17 residues. Per the germline V gene, CDR1 is KGHSH and CDR2 is LQKENI. In DNA, the CDR3 is TGTGCCAGCTCAGATAAAACAGGGGTCTCGAGCAATCAGCCCCAGCATTTT. The encoded protein is CASSDKTGVSSNQPQHF.

The chain is built from TRBV10-1 and TRBJ2-7, with 8 positions matching TRBD1. Per the germline V gene, CDR1 is WNHNN and CDR2 is SYGVQD (reference sequence). This CDR3 contains 16 residues. Trimming at V came to 6 bases and at J to 0 bases, leaving 10 bases not matched to a gene. The DNA for the CDR3 is TGCGCCAGCAGGGGACAGGAAATTGAAAGCTCCTACGAGCAGTACTTC. Its protein product is CASRGQEIESSYEQYF.

The genes are TRBV11-2 and TRBJ2-5, with 8 nucleotides matching TRBD2. Germline CDR1 and CDR2: SGHAT and FQNNGV. The length of the CDR3 is 16 residues. The J segment lost 4 bases and the V segment lost 3 bases, leaving 10 bases of the junction unmatched. This CDR3 reads CASSFERGRIGETQYF. CDR3 DNA sequence: TGTGCCAGCAGCTTCGAGCGGGGGAGAATCGGAGAGACCCAGTACTTC.

This clone was observed a single time. The rearrangement links TRBV11-2 to TRBJ2-2, with D possibly TRBD1 on 6 matching bases. With 0 bases removed from V and 5 bases from J, the gap between germline ends came to 13 bases. This CDR3 is built from 16 residues. Per germline, CDR1 SGHAT and CDR2 FQNNGV. The CDR3 DNA reads TGTGCCAGCAGCTTAGATCCACAGGGTAGGACCGGGGAGCTGTTTTTT. It encodes CASSLDPQGRTGELFF.

The rearrangement uses TRBV7-2 and TRBJ2-5, with 7 bases aligning to TRBD1. This CDR3 has 13 amino acids. Germline CDR1 is SGHTA and CDR2 is FQGNSA. Trimming took 5 bases from V and 3 from J; bases not matched to a gene: 3. The CDR3 nucleotides read TGTGCCAGCAGCCGGGACAGTGAAGAGACCCAGTACTTC. This sequence encodes CASSRDSEETQYF.

V usage is TRBV19 and J usage is TRBJ2-3, with D possibly being TRBD1 (6 bases). Germline V lookup: CDR1 LNHDA, CDR2 SQIVND (reference sequence). The V end was cut by 6 bases, the J end by 1 base, with 11 bases between. This CDR3 has 14 amino acids. This chain's CDR3 is CASRTTGGTDTQYF. The CDR3 nucleotides read TGTGCCAGTAGAACGACAGGTGGCACAGATACGCAGTATTTT.

This chain links TRBV11-3 with TRBJ1-1; TRBD1 matches 8 bases. Losses at the gene ends were 5 bases for V and 2 bases for J; bases not matched to a gene: 10. The CDR3 consists of 16 residues. The germline V gene has CDR1 SGHNT and CDR2 YENEEA. CDR3 region: CASSPSHGQGNTEAFF. CDR3 sequence (DNA): TGTGCCAGCAGCCCTTCGCACGGACAGGGCAACACTGAAGCTTTCTTT.

The rearrangement links TRBV5-8 to TRBJ1-2; 8 nucleotides line up with TRBD1. The CDR3 is made up of 14 amino acids. The germline CDR1 and CDR2 sequences are SGHTS and YDEGEE. V dropped 5 bases and J dropped 5; count of bases not matched to a gene: 8. CDR3 protein: CASSPTGVRYGYTF. CDR3 nucleotides: TGTGCCAGCAGTCCGACAGGGGTGAGGTATGGCTACACCTTC.

The chain carries TRBV19 and TRBJ2-1; 13 nucleotides line up with TRBD2. The V and J ends lost 6 bases and 9 bases, in that order; junction bases with no gene match: 5. CDR3 length: 14 residues. Germline V gene lookup returns CDR1 LNHDA and CDR2 SQIVND (reference sequence). The CDR3 DNA reads as TGTGCCAGTAGGAGGACTAGCGGGGGTGGTGAGCAGTTCTTC. Residues: CASRRTSGGGEQFF.

The rearrangement links TRBV6-5 to TRBJ2-7; 11 nucleotides match TRBD1. V was pared by 2 bases and J by 6 bases, with 6 bases of the junction left unmatched. Per the germline V gene, CDR1 is MNHEY and CDR2 is SVGAGI. There are 15 residues in the CDR3. The CDR3 region has the DNA TGTGCCAGCAGTTACCTGGGACAGGGGGGAGTCGAGCAGTACTTC. Translated, it gives CASSYLGQGGVEQYF.

V and J are TRBV11-2 and TRBJ2-1; 10 nucleotides line up with TRBD2. The CDR3 sequence is 16 residues long. Germline CDR1 is SGHAT and CDR2 is FQNNGV. The J segment lost 1 base and the V segment lost 6 bases, leaving 6 bases of the junction unmatched. The CDR3 is CASRSSGGQSYNEQFF. CDR3 in DNA: TGTGCCAGCAGATCTAGCGGGGGACAGTCCTACAATGAGCAGTTCTTC.

The chain has TRBV7-9 and TRBJ2-7, with D perhaps matching TRBD2 (5 bases). The germline V gene has CDR1 SEHNR and CDR2 FQNEAQ (reference sequence). Trimming took off 0 bases at V and 2 bases at J, with 20 bases between the two ends. The CDR3 is 18 amino acids. CDR3 sequence (DNA): TGTGCCAGCAGCTTAGCGGTGGCAGGCTACCGGGATCCCTACGAGCAGTACTTC. Translating it yields CASSLAVAGYRDPYEQYF.

DNA for the CDR3: TGTGCCAGTAAAGAAGGCGGCCCTGGAAACACCATATATTTT. Translated, it gives CASKEGGPGNTIYF. The chain recombines TRBV19 with TRBJ1-3; D call uncertain. V gave up 7 bases and J gave up 2 bases, with 12 bases separating them. The germline V gene encodes CDR1 LNHDA and CDR2 SQIVND (reference sequence). This CDR3 comprises 14 residues.

As regards this clone: The sample carries other DNA sequences with the same CDR3. J is TRBJ1-1 and V is TRBV27, with D hard to call. V lost 3 bases, J lost 2 bases, and 7 bases lay in between. CDR1 MNHEY and CDR2 SMNVEV come from the germline V gene (reference sequence). This CDR3 has 13 amino acids. CDR3 sequence: CASSFSGNTEAFF. The CDR3 coding sequence is TGTGCCAGCAGTTTTTCAGGTAACACTGAAGCTTTCTTT.

CDR3 bases: TGCGCCAGCAGCTCCTCTAGCGCCCTCACAGATACGCAGTATTTT. Translation: CASSSSSALTDTQYF. The V call is TRBV5-1, the J call TRBJ2-3; perhaps TRBD2 as D (6 bases). The germline V gene encodes CDR1 SGHRS and CDR2 YFSETQ. Trimming pared 3 bases from V and 2 bases from J, leaving 13 bases between. This CDR3 is 15 amino acids long.

The chain carries TRBV14 and TRBJ2-7, with D possibly matching TRBD2 (6 bases). Germline CDR1 reads SGHDN; CDR2 reads FVKESK. Trimming took 4 bases from V and 3 from J, leaving 10 bases between them. The CDR3 consists of 13 residues. CDR3 sequence (DNA): TGTGCCAGCAGCCCCTCGGGGGACTACGAGCAGTACTTC. Translation gives CASSPSGDYEQYF.

The chain recombines TRBV27 with TRBJ1-5, with 9 bases aligning to TRBD1. This CDR3 contains 18 residues. V lost 7 bases to trimming and J lost 1 base; unmatched junction nucleotides: 14. In germline, CDR1 is MNHEY, CDR2 SMNVEV (reference sequence). CDR3 residues: CASTLSRDRVGSNQPQHF. The CDR3 DNA sequence: TGTGCCAGCACCCTTTCCCGGGACAGGGTAGGAAGCAATCAGCCCCAGCATTTT.

CDR3 DNA: TGTGCCAGCAGCCCGGGACTATCTACGCAGTATTTT. Translation: CASSPGLSTQYF. V gene TRBV7-2 combines with J gene TRBJ2-3, with 7 bases lining up with TRBD2. The trim removed 5 bases at V and 8 bases at J, leaving 4 bases unmatched. Germline V gives CDR1 SGHTA, CDR2 FQGNSA. CDR3 length equals 12 residues.

J is TRBJ1-5 and V is TRBV5-6; possible D gene TRBD1, 5 bases. This CDR3 has 14 residues. CDR1 is SGHDT and CDR2 is YYEEEE in the germline V gene. The germline V and J ends were trimmed by 2 bases and 4 bases, with 10 bases remaining between them. The CDR3 region is CASSLGQINQPQHF. Here the CDR3 DNA reads TGTGCCAGCAGCTTAGGACAAATTAATCAGCCCCAGCATTTT.

The V gene is TRBV19, the J gene TRBJ1-1; TRBD1 agrees at 10 bases. This CDR3 is 14 amino acids long. V was clipped by 1 base and J by 4 bases; unmatched bases: 0. Germline-derived CDR1 and CDR2 are LNHDA and SQIVND (reference sequence). The CDR3 reads CASSIGDRGTEAFF. DNA of the CDR3: TGTGCCAGTAGTATAGGGGACAGGGGCACTGAAGCTTTCTTT.